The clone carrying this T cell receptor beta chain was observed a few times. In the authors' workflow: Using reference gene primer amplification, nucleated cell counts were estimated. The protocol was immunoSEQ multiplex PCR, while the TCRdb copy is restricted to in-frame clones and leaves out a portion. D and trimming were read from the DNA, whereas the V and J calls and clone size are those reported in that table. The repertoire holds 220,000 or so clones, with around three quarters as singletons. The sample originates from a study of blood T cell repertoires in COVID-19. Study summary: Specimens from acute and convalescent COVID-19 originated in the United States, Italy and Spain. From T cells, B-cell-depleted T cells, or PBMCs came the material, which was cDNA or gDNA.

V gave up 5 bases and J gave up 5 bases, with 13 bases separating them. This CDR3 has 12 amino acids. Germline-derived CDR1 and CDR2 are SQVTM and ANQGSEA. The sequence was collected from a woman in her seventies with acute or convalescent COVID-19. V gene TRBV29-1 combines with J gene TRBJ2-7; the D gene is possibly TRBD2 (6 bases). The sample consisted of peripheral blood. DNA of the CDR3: TGCAGCGTTATTGCGGGATTCGACGAGCAGTACTTC. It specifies CSVIAGFDEQYF.